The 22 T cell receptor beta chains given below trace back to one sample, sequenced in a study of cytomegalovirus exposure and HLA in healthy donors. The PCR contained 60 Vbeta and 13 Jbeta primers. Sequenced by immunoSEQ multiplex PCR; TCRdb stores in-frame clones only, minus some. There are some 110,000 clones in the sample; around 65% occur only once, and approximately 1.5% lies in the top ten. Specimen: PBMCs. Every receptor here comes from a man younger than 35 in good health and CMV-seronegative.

This CDR3 reads CASSLRLAGGREQFF. The CDR3 coding sequence is TGTGCCAGCAGCTTAAGGCTAGCGGGAGGTCGGGAGCAGTTCTTC. This rearrangement joins TRBV7-9 to TRBJ2-1; 11 bases fit TRBD2. The CDR3 length is 15 residues. V lost 2 bases and J lost 10; bases outside the gene matches: 7. CDR1 is SEHNR and CDR2 is FQNEAQ in the germline V gene (reference sequence).

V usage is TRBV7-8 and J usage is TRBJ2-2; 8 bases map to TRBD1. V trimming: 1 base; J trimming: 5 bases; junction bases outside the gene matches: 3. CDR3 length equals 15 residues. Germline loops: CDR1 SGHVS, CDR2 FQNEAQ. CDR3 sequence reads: CASSLGDRRTGELFF. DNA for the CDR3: TGTGCCAGCAGCTTAGGGGACAGGAGAACCGGGGAGCTGTTTTTT.

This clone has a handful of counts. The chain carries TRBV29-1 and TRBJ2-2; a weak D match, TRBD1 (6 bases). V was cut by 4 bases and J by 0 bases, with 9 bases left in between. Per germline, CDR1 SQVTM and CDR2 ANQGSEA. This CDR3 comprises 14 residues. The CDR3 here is CSVGDTSNTGELFF. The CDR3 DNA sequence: TGCAGCGTTGGGGACACCTCGAACACCGGGGAGCTGTTTTTT.

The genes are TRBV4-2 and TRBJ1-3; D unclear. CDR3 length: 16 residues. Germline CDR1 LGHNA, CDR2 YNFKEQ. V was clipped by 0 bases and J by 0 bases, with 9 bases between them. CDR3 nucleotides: TGTGCCAGCAGCCAAGAGGGAGCAAGCTCTGGAAACACCATATATTTT. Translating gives CASSQEGASSGNTIYF.

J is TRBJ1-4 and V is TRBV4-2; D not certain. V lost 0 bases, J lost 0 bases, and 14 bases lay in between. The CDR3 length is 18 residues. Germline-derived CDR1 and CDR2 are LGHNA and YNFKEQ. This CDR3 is CASSQDSQTFATNEKLFF. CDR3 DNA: TGTGCCAGCAGCCAAGATAGCCAGACGTTTGCAACTAATGAAAAACTGTTTTTT.

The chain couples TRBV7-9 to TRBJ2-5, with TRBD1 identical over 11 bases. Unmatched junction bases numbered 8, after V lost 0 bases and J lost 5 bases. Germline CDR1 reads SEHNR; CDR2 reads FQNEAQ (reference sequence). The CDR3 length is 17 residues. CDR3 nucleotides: TGTGCCAGCAGCTTAGCGAGGACAGGGGGCCTCCGGGAGACCCAGTACTTC. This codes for CASSLARTGGLRETQYF. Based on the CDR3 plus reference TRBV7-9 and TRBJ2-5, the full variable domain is DTGVSQNPRHKITKRGQNVTFRCDPISEHNRLYWYRQTLGQGPEFLTYFQNEAQLEKSRLLSDRFSAERPKGSFSTLEIQRTEQGDSAMYLCASSLARTGGLRETQYFGPGTRLLVL.

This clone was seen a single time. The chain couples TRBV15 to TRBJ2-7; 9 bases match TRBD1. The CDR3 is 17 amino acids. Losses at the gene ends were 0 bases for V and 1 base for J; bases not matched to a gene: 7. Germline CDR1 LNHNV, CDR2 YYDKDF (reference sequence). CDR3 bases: TGTGCCACCAGCAGAGAGAACCGGGACAGGGTTTCCTACGAGCAGTACTTC. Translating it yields CATSRENRDRVSYEQYF.

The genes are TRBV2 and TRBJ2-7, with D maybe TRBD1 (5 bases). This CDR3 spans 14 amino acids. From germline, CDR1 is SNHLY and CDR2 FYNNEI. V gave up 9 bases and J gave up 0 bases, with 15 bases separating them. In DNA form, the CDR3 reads TGTGCCAGAACCCGACAGATCAGCTCCTACGAGCAGTACTTC. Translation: CARTRQISSYEQYF.

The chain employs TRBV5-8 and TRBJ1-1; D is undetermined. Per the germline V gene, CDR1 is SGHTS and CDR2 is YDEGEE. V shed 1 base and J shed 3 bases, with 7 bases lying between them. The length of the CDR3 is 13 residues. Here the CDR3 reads CASSLTRDTEAFF. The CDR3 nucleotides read TGTGCCAGCAGCTTGACGAGGGACACTGAAGCTTTCTTT.

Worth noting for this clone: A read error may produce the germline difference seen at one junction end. The CDR3 region has the DNA TGTGCCAGCAGTGCCAGGGGCGCCTACGAGCGGTACTTC. It specifies CASSARGAYERYF. The chain links TRBV6-1 to TRBJ2-7, with D tentatively TRBD1 (6 bases). The germline V gene encodes CDR1 MNHNS and CDR2 SASEGT. This CDR3 spans 13 amino acids.

CDR3 in DNA: TGTGCCAGCAGCTTCGGACAGGGGATCACTGAAGCTTTCTTT. Translated, it gives CASSFGQGITEAFF. The J gene is TRBJ1-1, the V gene TRBV11-2; 9 nucleotides match TRBD1. Germline V lookup: CDR1 SGHAT, CDR2 FQNNGV. V shed 3 bases, J shed 4 bases, and the junction held 3 bases outside the gene matches. This CDR3 spans 14 amino acids. Combining the CDR3 with reference TRBV11-2 and TRBJ1-1 gives the whole variable domain EAGVAQSPRYKIIEKRQSVAFWCNPISGHATLYWYQQILGQGPKLLIQFQNNGVVDDSQLPKDRFSAERLKGVDSTLKIQPAKLEDSAVYLCASSFGQGITEAFFGQGTRLTVV.

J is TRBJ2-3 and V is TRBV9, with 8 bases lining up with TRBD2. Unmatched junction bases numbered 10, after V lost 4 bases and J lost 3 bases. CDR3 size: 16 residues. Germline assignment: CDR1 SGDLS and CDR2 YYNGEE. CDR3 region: CASSRAGGGATDTQYF. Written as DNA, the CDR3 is TGTGCCAGCAGCCGGGCGGGGGGAGGAGCAACAGATACGCAGTATTTT.

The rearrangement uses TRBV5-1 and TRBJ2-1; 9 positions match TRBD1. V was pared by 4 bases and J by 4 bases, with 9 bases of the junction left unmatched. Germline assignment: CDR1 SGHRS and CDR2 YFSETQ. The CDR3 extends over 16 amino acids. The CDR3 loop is CASSLEAGTGYNEQFF. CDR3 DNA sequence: TGCGCCAGCAGCCTCGAGGCCGGGACAGGGTACAATGAGCAGTTCTTC.

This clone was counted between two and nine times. The CDR3 here is CAWSVGLAGTQTSTDTQYF. The CDR3, as DNA: TGTGCCTGGAGTGTAGGGCTAGCGGGAACCCAAACGAGCACAGATACGCAGTATTTT. The rearrangement joins TRBV30 to TRBJ2-3; 9 nucleotides agree with TRBD2. The germline V gene encodes CDR1 GTSNPN and CDR2 SVGIG (reference sequence). The CDR3 is 19 residues long. With V trimmed by 0 bases and J by 0 bases, 13 bases remained unmatched.

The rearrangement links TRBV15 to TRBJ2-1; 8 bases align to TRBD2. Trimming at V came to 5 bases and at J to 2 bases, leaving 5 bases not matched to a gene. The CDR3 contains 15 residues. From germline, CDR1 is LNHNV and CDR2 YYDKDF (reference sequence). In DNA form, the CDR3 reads TGTGCCACCAGCGGATTAGCGGGGACCTACAATGAGCAGTTCTTC. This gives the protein CATSGLAGTYNEQFF.

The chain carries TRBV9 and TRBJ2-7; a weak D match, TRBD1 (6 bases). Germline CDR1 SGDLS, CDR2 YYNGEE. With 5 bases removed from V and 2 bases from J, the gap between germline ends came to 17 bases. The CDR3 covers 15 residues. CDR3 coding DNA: TGTGCCAGCAGTGGTGGCGCACAGGGCACCTACGAGCAGTACTTC. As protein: CASSGGAQGTYEQYF.

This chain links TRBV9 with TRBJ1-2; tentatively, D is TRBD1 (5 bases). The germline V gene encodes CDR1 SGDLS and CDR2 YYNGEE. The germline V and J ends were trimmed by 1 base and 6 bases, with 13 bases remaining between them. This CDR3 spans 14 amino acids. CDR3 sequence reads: CASSVSTVTNGYTF. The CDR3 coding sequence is TGTGCCAGCAGCGTATCGACAGTCACAAATGGCTACACCTTC.

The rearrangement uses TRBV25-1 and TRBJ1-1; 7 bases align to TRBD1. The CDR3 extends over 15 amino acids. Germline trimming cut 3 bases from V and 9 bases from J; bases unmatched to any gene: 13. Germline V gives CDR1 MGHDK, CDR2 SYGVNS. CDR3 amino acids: CASSDRSTADRQAFF. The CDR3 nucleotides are TGTGCCAGCAGTGACCGATCCACCGCGGACAGGCAAGCTTTCTTT.

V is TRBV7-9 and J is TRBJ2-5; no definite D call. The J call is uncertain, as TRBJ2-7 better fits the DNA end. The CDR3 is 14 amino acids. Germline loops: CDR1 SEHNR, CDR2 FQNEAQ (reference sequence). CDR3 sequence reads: CASSLNGRRYEQYF. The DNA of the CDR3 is TGTGCCAGCAGCTTAAACGGCAGGCGCTACGAGCAGTACTTC.

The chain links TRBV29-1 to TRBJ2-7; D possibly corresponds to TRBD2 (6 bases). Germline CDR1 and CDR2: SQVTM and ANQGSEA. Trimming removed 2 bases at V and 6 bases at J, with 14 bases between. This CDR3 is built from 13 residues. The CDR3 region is CSVERRVRGEQYF. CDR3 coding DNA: TGCAGCGTTGAACGGAGGGTACGGGGCGAGCAGTACTTC.

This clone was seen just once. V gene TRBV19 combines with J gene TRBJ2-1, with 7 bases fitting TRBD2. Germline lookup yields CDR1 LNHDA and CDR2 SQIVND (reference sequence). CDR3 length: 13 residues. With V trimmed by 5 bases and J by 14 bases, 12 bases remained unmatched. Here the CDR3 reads CASSLGGTHQEFF. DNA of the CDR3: TGTGCCAGTAGTCTCGGGGGGACTCATCAGGAGTTCTTC. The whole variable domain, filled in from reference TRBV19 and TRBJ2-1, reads DGGITQSPKYLFRKEGQNVTLSCEQNLNHDAMYWYRQDPGQGLRLIYYSQIVNDFQKGDIAEGYSVSREKKESFPLTVTSAQKNPTAFYLCASSLGGTHQEFFGPGTRLTVL.

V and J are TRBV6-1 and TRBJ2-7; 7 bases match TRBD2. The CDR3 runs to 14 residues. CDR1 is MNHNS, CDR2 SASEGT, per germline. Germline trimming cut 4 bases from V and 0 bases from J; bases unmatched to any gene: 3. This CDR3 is CASSGGGVSYEQYF. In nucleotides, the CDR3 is TGTGCCAGCAGTGGGGGAGGGGTCTCCTACGAGCAGTACTTC.